One sample yielded the 21 T cell receptor beta chains listed below, sequenced in a study of cytomegalovirus exposure and HLA in healthy donors. Vbeta (60) and Jbeta (13) primers were used in the PCR. Method: immunoSEQ multiplex PCR; TCRdb's copy keeps in-frame clones and lacks some. This sample has about 84,000 clones, with more than 50% found just once. Sequencing used PBMCs. Source of these receptors: a woman aged 40-49 years in good health and CMV-seropositive.

This chain uses TRBV4-1 with TRBJ2-5, with 10 positions matching TRBD2. The end of the DNA is better explained by TRBJ2-7, so the J call may be wrong. The CDR3 is made up of 18 amino acids. Germline CDR1 reads MGHRA; CDR2 reads YSYEKL. The CDR3: CASSPYYGASGSFYEQYF. CDR3 DNA sequence: TGCGCCAGCAGCCCCTATTATGGGGCTAGCGGGAGTTTCTACGAGCAGTACTTC.

The chain combines TRBV5-4 with TRBJ2-3, with D possibly being TRBD1 (5 bases). This CDR3 contains 13 residues. Trimming removed 0 bases at V and 8 bases at J, with 10 bases between. Germline CDR1 is SGHNT and CDR2 is YYREEE (reference sequence). DNA of the CDR3: TGTGCCAGCAGCTTGGGGACAATGGGTACGCAGTATTTT. Residues: CASSLGTMGTQYF.

V usage is TRBV4-2 and J usage is TRBJ2-1; D is ambiguous. Germline CDR1 reads LGHNA; CDR2 reads YNFKEQ. This CDR3 spans 16 amino acids. V was clipped by 0 bases and J by 4 bases, with 13 bases between them. CDR3 nucleotide sequence: TGTGCCAGCAGCCAAGATGGTGGCGGAACGTACAATGAGCAGTTCTTC. Encoded protein: CASSQDGGGTYNEQFF.

The chain combines TRBV28 with TRBJ2-3; 11 nucleotides agree with TRBD2. This CDR3 has 14 residues. V dropped 5 bases and J dropped 6; count of bases not matched to a gene: 4. Germline loops: CDR1 MDHEN, CDR2 SYDVKM. CDR3 protein: CASSASGRMDTQYF. In nucleotides, the CDR3 is TGTGCCAGCAGTGCTAGCGGGAGGATGGATACGCAGTATTTT.

This chain joins TRBV2 and TRBJ1-1, with D possibly being TRBD1 (6 bases). The CDR3 covers 13 residues. CDR1 is SNHLY, CDR2 FYNNEI, per germline. The V gene lost 9 bases and the J gene lost 4 bases, with 15 bases spanning the gap. This CDR3 reads CARRTVSSTEAFF. The CDR3 DNA is TGTGCCAGGAGGACAGTCTCGAGCACTGAAGCTTTCTTT.

The CDR3 DNA reads TGCGCCAGCAGCTTGTCGGGAGATACGCAGTATTTT. It encodes CASSLSGDTQYF. The J gene is TRBJ2-3, the V gene TRBV5-1; D gene unclear. The CDR3 runs to 12 residues. In germline, CDR1 is SGHRS, CDR2 YFSETQ. The ends were cut back, 1 base at V and 5 bases at J, with 5 bases in the middle.

The chain couples TRBV7-2 to TRBJ1-2; TRBD1 aligns across 9 bases. CDR1 and CDR2 from the germline V gene are SGHTA and FQGNSA. The CDR3 is made up of 13 amino acids. After removal of 4 bases from V and 9 bases from J, the junction contained 6 bases not matched to a gene. DNA of the CDR3: TGTGCCAGCAGCTCGGGACAGGGACTTAGCTACACCTTC. It encodes CASSSGQGLSYTF.

This clone was found a few times. The genes are TRBV30 and TRBJ2-3, with 7 positions matching TRBD2. Germline-derived CDR1 and CDR2 are GTSNPN and SVGIG (reference sequence). The trim removed 7 bases at V and 5 bases at J, leaving 9 bases unmatched. This CDR3 is built from 13 residues. DNA for the CDR3: TGTGCCTTTACGACTAGCCGGGGAGATACGCAGTATTTT. Encoded protein: CAFTTSRGDTQYF.

The chain combines TRBV7-2 with TRBJ1-2; D gene ambiguous. This CDR3 has 13 amino acids. With 5 bases removed from V and 3 bases from J, the gap between germline ends came to 10 bases. Germline CDR1 and CDR2: SGHTA and FQGNSA. DNA of the CDR3: TGTGCCAGCAGCGCGATAGTGGACTATGGCTACACCTTC. Amino acid sequence: CASSAIVDYGYTF.

The chain combines TRBV7-8 with TRBJ2-1; D call uncertain. CDR3 length: 13 amino acids. Trimming cost V 1 base and J 6 bases, with 7 bases left between them. Germline V gives CDR1 SGHVS, CDR2 FQNEAQ. CDR3 coding DNA: TGTGCCAGCAGCTTAGTGGAGTCCAATGAGCAGTTCTTC. Translation: CASSLVESNEQFF.

This sequence joins TRBV9 and TRBJ2-3; tentatively, D is TRBD2 (6 bases). CDR1 is SGDLS, CDR2 YYNGEE, per germline. The germline V and J ends were trimmed by 4 bases and 10 bases, with 28 bases remaining between them. The CDR3 is 17 amino acids. CDR3 coding DNA: TGTGCCAGCAGCCCCAGCCCACCTATGGCGGGAATGGGGGCGCAGTATTTT. Translating it yields CASSPSPPMAGMGAQYF.

The rearrangement links TRBV28 to TRBJ1-5; the match to TRBD1 covers 7 bases. The germline gives CDR1 MDHEN, CDR2 SYDVKM. The CDR3 has 16 residues. J lost 2 bases, V lost 7 bases, and 11 bases had no gene match. The CDR3 sequence: CASIPGSGTGNQPQHF. The DNA of the CDR3 is TGTGCCAGCATCCCGGGCTCTGGGACAGGCAATCAGCCCCAGCATTTT.

Only a few counts were recorded for this clone. The V gene is TRBV2, the J gene TRBJ1-5, with D unresolved. Germline V CDR1 and CDR2: SNHLY, FYNNEI. The germline V and J ends were trimmed by 3 bases and 8 bases, with 14 bases remaining between them. This CDR3 is 14 amino acids long. CDR3 coding DNA: TGTGCCAGCAGTGACGACGTGCGGGGTGAGCCCCAGCATTTT. Its translation: CASSDDVRGEPQHF.

The chain joins TRBV5-1 to TRBJ2-6; 7 nucleotides line up with TRBD2. The CDR3 totals 16 residues. The germline V gene has CDR1 SGHRS and CDR2 YFSETQ. Unmatched junction bases numbered 6, after V lost 3 bases and J lost 3 bases. In nucleotides, the CDR3 is TGCGCCAGCAGCTGGGCGGGGAGGGTTGGGGCCAACGTCCTGACTTTC. It is translated as CASSWAGRVGANVLTF.

The gene calls are TRBV20-1 and TRBJ1-1; D may be TRBD1 (5 bases). V lost 0 bases to trimming and J lost 14 bases, with 10 bases between them. Germline CDR1 and CDR2: DFQATT and SNEGSKA (reference sequence). CDR3 size: 10 residues. This CDR3 is CSARDSGWFF. CDR3 sequence (DNA): TGCAGTGCTAGAGATTCAGGGTGGTTCTTT.

This clone was counted a few times. This sequence joins TRBV5-6 and TRBJ2-7; perhaps TRBD2 as D (5 bases). The germline CDR1 and CDR2 sequences are SGHDT and YYEEEE. This CDR3 comprises 14 residues. V was shortened by 4 bases and J by 3 bases, with 14 bases between the two germline ends. CDR3 sequence: CASSVDWRNYEQYF. As DNA, the CDR3 is TGTGCCAGCAGCGTGGACTGGAGAAACTACGAGCAGTACTTC.

V usage is TRBV6-5 and J usage is TRBJ1-1; the D is unclear. The V end was cut by 6 bases, the J end by 6 bases, with 14 bases between. Germline values: CDR1 MNHEY, CDR2 SVGAGI. The CDR3 runs to 13 residues. CDR3 protein: CASRQYLSAEAFF. CDR3 DNA: TGTGCCAGCAGACAGTATCTTTCCGCTGAAGCTTTCTTT.

V usage is TRBV6-1 and J usage is TRBJ2-6; a possible D gene is TRBD1 (6 bases). CDR1 MNHNS and CDR2 SASEGT come from the germline V gene. V dropped 0 bases and J dropped 3 bases, with 15 bases sitting between them. CDR3 length: 18 residues. CDR3 sequence (DNA): TGTGCCAGCAGTGAAGCCAGGGGTGTCTTTGGTGGGGCCAACGTCCTGACTTTC. It codes for CASSEARGVFGGANVLTF.

V is TRBV29-1 and J is TRBJ2-7; 8 bases align to TRBD1. The V and J ends lost 7 bases and 3 bases, in that order; junction bases with no gene match: 11. CDR1 and CDR2 from the germline V gene are SQVTM and ANQGSEA. CDR3 size: 14 residues. The CDR3 loop is CSARAMGQDYEQYF. CDR3 bases: TGCAGCGCCCGTGCCATGGGACAGGACTACGAGCAGTACTTC.

The chain uses TRBV2 and TRBJ2-5; 7 bases are shared with TRBD2. Germline loops: CDR1 SNHLY, CDR2 FYNNEI. V lost 1 base and J lost 6; bases outside the gene matches: 5. The CDR3 extends over 14 amino acids. In nucleotides, the CDR3 is TGTGCCAGCAGTGAAGGACTAGCAGTCAAGACCCAGTACTTC. Encoded protein: CASSEGLAVKTQYF.

Here the CDR3 reads CSVDGNGLPYEQYF. DNA for the CDR3: TGCAGCGTTGATGGGAATGGACTGCCCTACGAGCAGTACTTC. This chain joins TRBV29-1 and TRBJ2-7, with D maybe TRBD2 (5 bases). Germline lookup yields CDR1 SQVTM and CDR2 ANQGSEA. This CDR3 is 14 amino acids long. Trimming took off 3 bases at V and 2 bases at J, with 14 bases between the two ends.